One sample yielded the 28 T cell receptor beta chains listed below, sequenced in a study of long-term antiretroviral therapy in people with HIV. Sequencing used immunoSEQ v3.0 at survey level. The protocol was immunoSEQ multiplex PCR, while the TCRdb copy is restricted to in-frame clones and leaves out a portion. The repertoire has tens of thousands of clones, 60% to 85% of them found once; the top ten carry about 7.1%. The sample in question was unsorted PBMCs, obtained 2 years after starting antiretroviral therapy. Source of these receptors: a woman aged 45-59 years with HIV.

The rearrangement joins TRBV7-3 to TRBJ2-7; 7 bases line up with TRBD1. Per germline, CDR1 SGHTA and CDR2 FQGTGA. The CDR3 runs to 14 residues. V was clipped by 5 bases and J by 3 bases; unmatched bases: 7. This CDR3 is CASSERQGHYEQYF. In DNA, the CDR3 is TGTGCCAGCAGCGAGCGACAGGGCCACTACGAGCAGTACTTC.

The V and J genes are TRBV6-1 and TRBJ1-5; 9 nucleotides match TRBD1. V dropped 9 bases and J dropped 2; count of bases not matched to a gene: 5. CDR1 is MNHNS, CDR2 SASEGT, per germline. The CDR3 extends over 14 amino acids. The CDR3 loop is CASARDRGNQPQHF. CDR3 DNA sequence: TGTGCCAGTGCCCGGGACAGGGGCAATCAGCCCCAGCATTTT.

The DNA for the CDR3 is TGCAGCGTTGCCCAGGATTACAATGAGCAGTTCTTC. It specifies CSVAQDYNEQFF. The rearrangement uses TRBV29-1 and TRBJ2-1, with D hard to call. The length of the CDR3 is 12 residues. Germline V gives CDR1 SQVTM, CDR2 ANQGSEA. The germline V and J ends were trimmed by 4 bases and 4 bases, with 8 bases remaining between them.

This rearrangement joins TRBV4-2 to TRBJ2-1; 8 nucleotides line up with TRBD2. The germline CDR1 and CDR2 sequences are LGHNA and YNFKEQ. The CDR3 is made up of 15 amino acids. The J segment lost 5 bases and the V segment lost 4 bases, leaving 7 bases of the junction unmatched. This CDR3 is CASSLPRSGNNEQFF. CDR3 sequence (DNA): TGTGCCAGCAGCCTGCCGCGTAGCGGGAACAATGAGCAGTTCTTC.

This clone appeared a single time. This rearrangement joins TRBV10-3 to TRBJ2-5, with 10 bases fitting TRBD2. The J segment lost 5 bases and the V segment lost 5 bases, leaving 14 bases of the junction unmatched. From germline, CDR1 is ENHRY and CDR2 SYGVKD. The length of the CDR3 is 17 residues. The DNA of the CDR3 is TGTGCCATCAGTTCGGGGGAGCGGGGGGGATCCCGGGAGACCCAGTACTTC. It specifies CAISSGERGGSRETQYF.

The chain is built from TRBV7-8 and TRBJ1-5, with D tentatively TRBD1 (6 bases). The CDR3 consists of 15 residues. Trimming cost V 4 bases and J 4 bases, with 14 bases left between them. The V gene's germline CDR1 is SGHVS and CDR2 FQNEAQ. The CDR3 sequence is CASSSGQRGNQPQHF. DNA for the CDR3: TGTGCCAGCAGCTCCGGACAGAGGGGAAATCAGCCCCAGCATTTT.

The genes are TRBV5-1 and TRBJ1-1, with D possibly matching TRBD1 (6 bases). The germline V gene has CDR1 SGHRS and CDR2 YFSETQ. This CDR3 comprises 15 residues. Trimming took off 0 bases at V and 6 bases at J, with 15 bases between the two ends. The chain's CDR3 is CASSLGVGADAEAFF. The DNA for the CDR3 is TGCGCCAGCAGCTTGGGGGTGGGGGCGGATGCTGAAGCTTTCTTT.

The rearrangement joins TRBV27 to TRBJ1-2; a possible D gene is TRBD1 (5 bases). CDR3 length: 15 residues. The germline gives CDR1 MNHEY, CDR2 SMNVEV (reference sequence). The V end lost 1 base, the J end lost 5 bases, and 14 bases lay between the germline ends. The CDR3 is CASSLFHGAGYGYTF. The CDR3 coding sequence is TGTGCCAGCAGTTTATTCCATGGGGCGGGGTATGGCTACACCTTC.

This clone was counted a few times. This sequence joins TRBV6-5 and TRBJ2-2; no definite D call. Trimming removed 5 bases from V and 9 bases from J, with 10 bases in between. Germline V gene lookup returns CDR1 MNHEY and CDR2 SVGAGI. The CDR3 covers 12 residues. The CDR3 loop reads CASSGVRRELFF. DNA of the CDR3: TGTGCCAGCAGTGGTGTTCGGCGGGAGCTGTTTTTT.

The table lists this clone with a count of one. This rearrangement joins TRBV19 to TRBJ1-1, with a possible D match to TRBD1 (5 bases). The V end lost 6 bases, the J end lost 4 bases, and 15 bases lay between the germline ends. In germline, CDR1 is LNHDA, CDR2 SQIVND (reference sequence). The length of the CDR3 is 14 residues. Written as DNA, the CDR3 is TGTGCCAGTAGGCAGATCGGGGCGGGCACTGAAGCTTTCTTT. This encodes CASRQIGAGTEAFF.

The chain combines TRBV9 with TRBJ1-2; possibly TRBD1 for D (5 bases). CDR1 SGDLS and CDR2 YYNGEE come from the germline V gene. Trimming cost V 5 bases and J 4 bases, with 15 bases left between them. The CDR3 has 14 amino acids. CDR3 in amino acids: CASRRRGEGYGYTF. In DNA, the CDR3 is TGTGCCAGCAGACGAAGGGGCGAAGGCTATGGCTACACCTTC.

This rearrangement joins TRBV4-1 to TRBJ2-7; a possible D gene is TRBD1 (6 bases). This CDR3 is 13 amino acids long. The V and J ends lost 4 bases and 3 bases respectively, with 10 bases between them. Germline assignment: CDR1 MGHRA and CDR2 YSYEKL. CDR3 coding DNA: TGCGCCAGCAGCCCCCCGGACAGCTACGAGCAGTACTTC. Translated, it gives CASSPPDSYEQYF.

The DNA of the CDR3 is TGTGCCAGCAGTGAAGGACGGCCTAATAATTCACCCCTCCACTTT. Protein sequence: CASSEGRPNNSPLHF. The chain combines TRBV25-1 with TRBJ1-6; D is undetermined. The V end lost 2 bases, the J end lost 5 bases, and 10 bases lay between the germline ends. The length of the CDR3 is 15 residues. Germline V gives CDR1 MGHDK, CDR2 SYGVNS.

V is TRBV27 and J is TRBJ2-3; TRBD2 might be the D (6 bases). The germline gives CDR1 MNHEY, CDR2 SMNVEV (reference sequence). V gave up 8 bases and J gave up 0 bases, with 15 bases separating them. The CDR3 is 15 residues long. CDR3 sequence: CASGFSGSSTDTQYF. CDR3 DNA: TGTGCCAGCGGATTTAGCGGATCTAGCACAGATACGCAGTATTTT.

The chain couples TRBV19 to TRBJ2-2, with 9 nucleotides matching TRBD2. Trimming removed 3 bases from V and 1 base from J; junction bases left unmatched: 3. CDR1 LNHDA and CDR2 SQIVND come from the germline V gene (reference sequence). The CDR3 covers 16 residues. This CDR3 reads CASSMSGGRNTGELFF. The CDR3 DNA follows: TGTGCCAGTAGTATGAGCGGGGGGAGGAACACCGGGGAGCTGTTTTTT. The variable domain in full, completed from reference TRBV19 and TRBJ2-2, reads DGGITQSPKYLFRKEGQNVTLSCEQNLNHDAMYWYRQDPGQGLRLIYYSQIVNDFQKGDIAEGYSVSREKKESFPLTVTSAQKNPTAFYLCASSMSGGRNTGELFFGEGSRLTVL.

The chain couples TRBV5-1 to TRBJ2-3, with TRBD1 matching over 8 bases. V shed 4 bases and J 6 bases; nucleotides not matched to a gene: 13. The CDR3 has 16 residues. From germline, CDR1 is SGHRS and CDR2 YFSETQ. The CDR3 bases are TGCGCCAGCAGCCAAACCTCGGGACAGGCGGTCGATACGCAGTATTTT. As protein: CASSQTSGQAVDTQYF.

The chain recombines TRBV25-1 with TRBJ2-2; no firm D call. Deletions cut 3 bases from V and 0 bases from J, with 11 bases between. CDR3 size: 16 residues. The germline CDR1 and CDR2 sequences are MGHDK and SYGVNS. CDR3 residues: CASSDVRVSNTGELFF. DNA of the CDR3: TGTGCCAGCAGTGATGTCCGTGTATCGAACACCGGGGAGCTGTTTTTT.

The genes are TRBV7-8 and TRBJ1-2, with a weak D call TRBD1 (5 bases). The germline V gene has CDR1 SGHVS and CDR2 FQNEAQ. Trimming shortened V by 2 bases and J by 2 bases, and 9 bases separated the two germline ends. The CDR3 length is 14 residues. CDR3 in amino acids: CASSLREGNYGYTF. DNA for the CDR3: TGTGCCAGCAGCTTAAGGGAGGGGAACTATGGCTACACCTTC.

The chain uses TRBV27 and TRBJ2-5; 14 bases agree with TRBD2. The germline V gene encodes CDR1 MNHEY and CDR2 SMNVEV (reference sequence). The CDR3 covers 15 residues. Trimming at V came to 6 bases and at J to 5 bases, leaving 5 bases not matched to a gene. The CDR3: CASRGLAGGLETQYF. The DNA for the CDR3 is TGTGCCAGCAGAGGACTAGCGGGGGGCCTTGAGACCCAGTACTTC.

A few counts support this clone. V usage is TRBV7-9 and J usage is TRBJ2-3; 7 bases agree with TRBD1. Germline-derived CDR1 and CDR2 are SEHNR and FQNEAQ (reference sequence). The CDR3 is 13 amino acids. V dropped 3 bases and J dropped 5; count of bases not matched to a gene: 2. The CDR3 loop reads CASSFQGVDTQYF. CDR3 DNA: TGTGCCAGCAGCTTCCAGGGGGTAGATACGCAGTATTTT.

This clone has only a few counts. This chain uses TRBV7-9 with TRBJ1-5, with D perhaps matching TRBD1 (6 bases). This CDR3 has 15 amino acids. V was cut by 4 bases and J by 6 bases, with 16 bases left in between. Germline CDR1 and CDR2: SEHNR and FQNEAQ (reference sequence). The CDR3 region is CASSSSDRRSQPQHF. DNA of the CDR3: TGTGCCAGCAGCTCATCCGACAGGAGGAGTCAGCCCCAGCATTTT.

Here the CDR3 reads CASSLGGNLAGGTDTQYF. For the CDR3, the DNA is TGTGCCAGCAGCTTAGGCGGTAACCTAGCGGGCGGCACAGATACGCAGTATTTT. The rearrangement links TRBV7-9 to TRBJ2-3; 8 bases align to TRBD2. Germline CDR1 SEHNR, CDR2 FQNEAQ (reference sequence). V lost 1 base and J lost 1; bases outside the gene matches: 10. This CDR3 contains 18 residues.

The chain joins TRBV2 to TRBJ1-4, with unresolved D. Germline V gives CDR1 SNHLY, CDR2 FYNNEI. This CDR3 has 15 amino acids. V was trimmed by 2 bases and J by 0 bases, leaving 7 bases between them. As DNA, the CDR3 is TGTGCCAGCAGTGAACTGGGGACAACTAATGAAAAACTGTTTTTT. Its protein is CASSELGTTNEKLFF.

The rearrangement uses TRBV27 and TRBJ2-1; D uncertain. V lost 8 bases and J lost 4, with 9 bases in between. CDR1 and CDR2 from the germline V gene are MNHEY and SMNVEV (reference sequence). The CDR3 loop spans 12 amino acids. CDR3 DNA: TGTGCCAGCGCCGCGGTTTACAATGAGCAGTTCTTC. Its translation is CASAAVYNEQFF.

The chain carries TRBV19 and TRBJ1-2; D is ambiguous. The CDR3 consists of 12 residues. Germline V gene sequence: CDR1 LNHDA, CDR2 SQIVND (reference sequence). The V and J ends lost 5 bases and 8 bases respectively, with 12 bases between them. CDR3 DNA: TGTGCCAGTAGTTTCGCAAACGGGGGCTACACCTTC. It codes for CASSFANGGYTF. The full variable domain, with the rest looked up from reference TRBV19 and TRBJ1-2, is DGGITQSPKYLFRKEGQNVTLSCEQNLNHDAMYWYRQDPGQGLRLIYYSQIVNDFQKGDIAEGYSVSREKKESFPLTVTSAQKNPTAFYLCASSFANGGYTFGSGTRLTVV.

The J gene is TRBJ1-6, the V gene TRBV30; D is uncertain. Trimming removed 2 bases from V and 0 bases from J, with 11 bases in between. Germline lookup yields CDR1 GTSNPN and CDR2 SVGIG (reference sequence). This CDR3 is built from 16 residues. Written as DNA, the CDR3 is TGTGCCTGGAGTTTTTCCCGGACCTCCTATAATTCACCCCTCCACTTT. It encodes CAWSFSRTSYNSPLHF.

The rearrangement uses TRBV19 and TRBJ2-1; 7 bases match TRBD1. The CDR3 loop spans 14 amino acids. CDR1 is LNHDA, CDR2 SQIVND, per germline (reference sequence). V was pared by 3 bases and J by 3 bases, with 2 bases of the junction left unmatched. CDR3 nucleotides: TGTGCCAGTAGTATCCAGGGGGTCTACAATGAGCAGTTCTTC. Residues: CASSIQGVYNEQFF. The full variable domain, its missing parts supplied by reference TRBV19 and TRBJ2-1, is DGGITQSPKYLFRKEGQNVTLSCEQNLNHDAMYWYRQDPGQGLRLIYYSQIVNDFQKGDIAEGYSVSREKKESFPLTVTSAQKNPTAFYLCASSIQGVYNEQFFGPGTRLTVL.

The chain links TRBV21-1 to TRBJ2-2; TRBD1 reflects the table's D call only, with no check against the DNA. TRBV21-1 is shown as a pseudogene. This CDR3 region has 13 residues. The CDR3 DNA is TGTGCCAGTAGTGACAGGCCCACCGGGGAGCTGTTTTTT. It codes for CASSDRPTGELFF.